This T cell receptor (beta chain) was recorded in a study of blood T cell repertoires in COVID-19. Study-wide background: Sites across the United States, Italy and Spain contributed samples from acute and convalescent COVID-19. Sources were T cells, B-cell-depleted T cells, or PBMCs; the material itself was cDNA or gDNA.

In the study's own analysis: Cell counts per sample came from amplifying reference gene primers. Profiled with immunoSEQ multiplex PCR; TCRdb holds only in-frame clones, not every one. Clonal size and the V and J genes are those of that table, whereas D and trimming came from the DNA. Seen here are approximately 140,000 clones, around four fifths observed once, and the top ten hold around 2.2%. From germline, CDR1 is LGHDT and CDR2 YNNKEL (reference sequence). The CDR3 contains 16 residues. Trimming cost V 1 base and J 3 bases, with 12 bases left between them. The chain is built from TRBV3-1 (or the pseudogene TRBV3-2) and TRBJ2-2; TRBD1 might be the D (6 bases). The clonotype comes from a man between 65 and 79 years old with acute or convalescent COVID-19. Material: peripheral blood. The CDR3 sequence: CASSQVGHGDTGELFF. CDR3 sequence (DNA): TGTGCCAGCAGCCAAGTGGGACATGGGGACACCGGGGAGCTGTTTTTT.